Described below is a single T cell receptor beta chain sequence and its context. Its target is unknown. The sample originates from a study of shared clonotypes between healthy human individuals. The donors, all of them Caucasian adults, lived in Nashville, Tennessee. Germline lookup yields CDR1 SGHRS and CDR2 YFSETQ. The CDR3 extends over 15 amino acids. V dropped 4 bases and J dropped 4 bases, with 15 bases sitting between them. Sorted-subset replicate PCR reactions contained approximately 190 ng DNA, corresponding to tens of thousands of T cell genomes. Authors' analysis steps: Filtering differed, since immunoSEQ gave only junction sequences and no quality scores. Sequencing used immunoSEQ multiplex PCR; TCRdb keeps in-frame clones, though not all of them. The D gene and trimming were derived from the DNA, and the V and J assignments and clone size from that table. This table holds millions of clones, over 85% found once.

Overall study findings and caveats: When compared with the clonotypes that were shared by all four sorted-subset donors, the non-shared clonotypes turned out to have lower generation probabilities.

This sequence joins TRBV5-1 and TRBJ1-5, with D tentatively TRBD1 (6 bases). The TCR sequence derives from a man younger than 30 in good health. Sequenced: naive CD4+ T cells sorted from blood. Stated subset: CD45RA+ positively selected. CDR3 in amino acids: CASSVLGGGNQPQHF. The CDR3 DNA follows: TGCGCCAGCAGCGTCCTAGGGGGAGGAAATCAGCCCCAGCATTTT. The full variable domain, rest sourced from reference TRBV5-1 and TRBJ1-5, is KAGVTQTPRYLIKTRGQQVTLSCSPISGHRSVSWYQQTPGQGLQFLFEYFSETQRNKGNFPGRFSGRQFSNSRSEMNVSTLELGDSALYLCASSVLGGGNQPQHFGDGTRLSIL.